Shown below are 27 T cell receptor beta chains from a single sample sequenced in a study of shared T cell receptors in the human thymus. Some clones are missing from TCRdb's copy, which holds only in-frame ones; the method was immunoSEQ multiplex PCR. The table includes about 380,000 clones, roughly 94% detected once. Sequences were obtained from thymocytes. The receptors come from a human donor.

The chain couples TRBV6-6 to TRBJ1-2, with D possibly TRBD1 on 6 matching bases. CDR3 size: 14 residues. The germline CDR1 and CDR2 sequences are MNHNY and SVGAGI (reference sequence). The V gene lost 6 bases and the J gene lost 4 bases, with 15 bases spanning the gap. DNA for the CDR3: TGTGCCAGCAGGATTACGGGACAAGCCTATGGCTACACCTTC. The encoded protein is CASRITGQAYGYTF.

V gene TRBV6-4 combines with J gene TRBJ2-1, with 7 positions matching TRBD1. Germline values: CDR1 MRHNA, CDR2 SNTAGT. J gave up 3 bases and V 5 bases, and 13 bases lay outside the gene matches. The CDR3 extends over 17 amino acids. CDR3 protein: CASSPVSSTGLYNEQFF. CDR3 in DNA: TGTGCCAGCAGTCCCGTTTCCTCGACAGGGCTCTACAATGAGCAGTTCTTC.

The chain carries TRBV20-1 and TRBJ2-1, with 7 bases identical to TRBD2. This CDR3 is 11 amino acids long. V was clipped by 1 base and J by 15 bases; unmatched bases: 6. From germline, CDR1 is DFQATT and CDR2 SNEGSKA (reference sequence). The CDR3 region is CSARGRGDPFF. In nucleotides, the CDR3 is TGCAGTGCTAGAGGACGGGGGGATCCGTTCTTC.

The table lists this clone with a few counts. The J gene is TRBJ2-1, the V gene TRBV4-2, with TRBD2 identical over 12 bases. The germline CDR1 and CDR2 sequences are LGHNA and YNFKEQ. J lost 8 bases, V lost 2 bases, and 4 bases had no gene match. The CDR3 has 15 amino acids. In nucleotides, the CDR3 is TGTGCCAGCAGCCAACCACTAGCGGGAGGTCATGAGCAGTTCTTC. Protein product: CASSQPLAGGHEQFF.

The chain employs TRBV27 and TRBJ2-3; possibly TRBD1 or TRBD2 for D (5 bases each). The CDR3 is made up of 17 amino acids. Germline V gene lookup returns CDR1 MNHEY and CDR2 SMNVEV (reference sequence). V dropped 4 bases and J dropped 0 bases, with 17 bases sitting between them. The CDR3 loop reads CASSSCCYGASTDTQYF. CDR3 DNA: TGTGCCAGCAGTTCCTGCTGTTACGGGGCTAGCACAGATACGCAGTATTTT.

The chain combines TRBV14 with TRBJ2-7, with D possibly being TRBD1 or TRBD2 (5 bases each). This CDR3 has 15 residues. CDR1 and CDR2 from the germline V gene are SGHDN and FVKESK. With 1 base removed from V and 2 bases from J, the gap between germline ends came to 12 bases. In DNA, the CDR3 is TGTGCCAGCAGCCAAGGGGGGACGGAACCCTACGAGCAGTACTTC. Amino acids: CASSQGGTEPYEQYF.

In DNA form, the CDR3 reads TGTGCCAGCAGCTTAGTGGGGACAGAAGCTTTCTTT. This sequence encodes CASSLVGTEAFF. The chain combines TRBV11-2 with TRBJ1-1; TRBD1 might be the D (6 bases). Germline V gene data show CDR1 as SGHAT and CDR2 as FQNNGV. The CDR3 runs to 12 residues. The germline V and J ends were trimmed by 1 base and 8 bases, with 8 bases remaining between them.

This clone was counted a single time. This chain joins TRBV15 and TRBJ2-1; 10 nucleotides agree with TRBD2. The germline V gene encodes CDR1 LNHNV and CDR2 YYDKDF (reference sequence). The ends lost 1 base at V and 6 bases at J; junction bases unmatched: 12. The CDR3 covers 18 residues. CDR3 sequence: CATSRVLSGRGVTNEQFF. DNA of the CDR3: TGTGCCACCAGCAGAGTCTTAAGCGGGAGGGGAGTTACCAATGAGCAGTTCTTC.

The chain links TRBV11-2 to TRBJ2-3, with 9 bases identical to TRBD1. The CDR3 is made up of 17 amino acids. The germline gives CDR1 SGHAT, CDR2 FQNNGV. With V trimmed by 5 bases and J by 4 bases, 13 bases remained unmatched. This CDR3 is CASSRRPDRGSSDTQYF. In DNA, the CDR3 is TGTGCCAGCAGCCGCCGGCCGGACAGGGGTTCGTCAGATACGCAGTATTTT.

The chain couples TRBV10-3 to TRBJ2-7; D remains unclear. Trimming pared 3 bases from V and 6 bases from J, leaving 9 bases between. This CDR3 comprises 12 residues. Germline-derived CDR1 and CDR2 are ENHRY and SYGVKD. The CDR3 spells CAISDPQCEQYF. Written as DNA, the CDR3 is TGTGCCATCAGTGATCCCCAGTGCGAGCAGTACTTC.

The chain is built from TRBV7-3 and TRBJ2-3, with no clear D. The germline V gene encodes CDR1 SGHTA and CDR2 FQGTGA. This CDR3 spans 16 amino acids. Trimming shortened V by 5 bases and J by 0 bases, and 15 bases separated the two germline ends. CDR3 region: CASSQHPALSTDTQYF. Here the CDR3 DNA reads TGTGCCAGCAGCCAACATCCCGCCTTAAGCACAGATACGCAGTATTTT.

The chain recombines TRBV11-1 with TRBJ2-7; D is unclear. The CDR3 is 13 amino acids. CDR1 is SGHAT and CDR2 is FQDESV in the germline V gene (reference sequence). V was shortened by 1 base and J by 1 base, with 5 bases between the two germline ends. The CDR3 spells CASSLVQSYEQYF. DNA of the CDR3: TGTGCCAGCAGCTTAGTACAGTCCTACGAGCAGTACTTC.

The rearrangement joins TRBV14 to TRBJ1-1; D is perhaps TRBD1 (6 bases). Trimming left V 2 bases short and J 4 bases short, with 17 bases between. The CDR3 sequence is 16 residues long. The germline V gene encodes CDR1 SGHDN and CDR2 FVKESK. The CDR3 protein is CASSQYGQSLLTEAFF. The CDR3 nucleotides are TGTGCCAGCAGCCAATATGGACAGTCCTTGCTCACTGAAGCTTTCTTT.

This sequence joins TRBV5-1 and TRBJ2-5; 7 nucleotides align to TRBD2. J gave up 5 bases and V 1 base, and 14 bases lay outside the gene matches. CDR1 and CDR2 from the germline V gene are SGHRS and YFSETQ. The CDR3 runs 17 residues. CDR3: CASSLSMASGGQETQYF. DNA for the CDR3: TGCGCCAGCAGCTTGTCGATGGCTAGCGGCGGGCAGGAGACCCAGTACTTC.

This chain links TRBV5-1 with TRBJ2-4, with 8 bases aligning to TRBD2. CDR1 SGHRS and CDR2 YFSETQ come from the germline V gene. J lost 6 bases, V lost 3 bases, and 11 bases had no gene match. This CDR3 region has 16 residues. CDR3 sequence: CASSSFRLRGGNIQYF. CDR3 in DNA: TGCGCCAGCAGCTCATTCCGGCTTCGGGGGGGAAACATTCAGTACTTC.

V and J are TRBV25-1 and TRBJ1-3; no firm D call. Germline CDR1 MGHDK, CDR2 SYGVNS. Trimming pared 4 bases from V and 9 bases from J, leaving 7 bases between. This CDR3 is built from 11 residues. Here the CDR3 reads CASSGWRTIYF. CDR3 nucleotide sequence: TGTGCCAGCAGTGGGTGGCGCACCATATATTTT. Drawing the rest from reference TRBV25-1 and TRBJ1-3, the complete variable domain is EADIYQTPRYLVIGTGKKITLECSQTMGHDKMYWYQQDPGMELHLIHYSYGVNSTEKGDLSSESTVSRIRTEHFPLTLESARPSHTSQYLCASSGWRTIYFGEGSWLTVV.

V is TRBV10-3 and J is TRBJ2-7; 9 positions agree with TRBD1. CDR1 ENHRY and CDR2 SYGVKD come from the germline V gene. With 4 bases clipped from V and 4 bases from J, the junction kept 5 bases outside the gene matches. The CDR3 extends over 14 amino acids. The CDR3 nucleotides are TGTGCCATCAGTGGGACAGGGGTGGCATACGAGCAGTACTTC. As protein: CAISGTGVAYEQYF.

The gene calls are TRBV27 and TRBJ2-3; D may be TRBD1 (5 bases). Deletions cut 1 base from V and 0 bases from J, with 8 bases between. Germline V gene data show CDR1 as MNHEY and CDR2 as SMNVEV (reference sequence). The CDR3 runs to 15 residues. The CDR3 is CASSLLGVSTDTQYF. The CDR3, as DNA: TGTGCCAGCAGTTTATTAGGGGTTAGCACAGATACGCAGTATTTT.

This chain uses TRBV7-9 with TRBJ1-5; no clear D gene. Trimming removed 0 bases from V and 3 bases from J, with 6 bases in between. Germline CDR1 reads SEHNR; CDR2 reads FQNEAQ (reference sequence). The CDR3 runs to 14 residues. The CDR3 DNA follows: TGTGCCAGCAGCTTAGCTGGACCCAATCAGCCCCAGCATTTT. Residues: CASSLAGPNQPQHF.

The genes are TRBV27 and TRBJ2-1; 8 bases align to TRBD2. CDR3 length equals 15 residues. Germline values: CDR1 MNHEY, CDR2 SMNVEV (reference sequence). Unmatched junction bases numbered 6, after V lost 6 bases and J lost 2 bases. For the CDR3, the DNA is TGTGCCAGCAGGATCGGCGGGAGGACCTACAATGAGCAGTTCTTC. The encoded protein is CASRIGGRTYNEQFF.

The chain couples TRBV13 to TRBJ2-2; 8 nucleotides agree with TRBD2. Looked up from germline, CDR1 is PRHDT and CDR2 is FYEKMQ (reference sequence). The CDR3 has 16 amino acids. With V trimmed by 5 bases and J by 5 bases, 10 bases remained unmatched. The CDR3 coding sequence is TGTGCCAGCAGCCCCTTGGCGGGAGGTCGAACCGGGGAGCTGTTTTTT. This encodes CASSPLAGGRTGELFF. The variable domain in full, completed from reference TRBV13 and TRBJ2-2, reads AAGVIQSPRHLIKEKRETATLKCYPIPRHDTVYWYQQGPGQDPQFLISFYEKMQSDKGSIPDRFSAQQFSDYHSELNMSSLELGDSALYFCASSPLAGGRTGELFFGEGSRLTVL.

J is TRBJ2-7 and V is TRBV14; TRBD2 agrees at 11 bases. The germline V gene has CDR1 SGHDN and CDR2 FVKESK. This CDR3 contains 15 residues. V lost 4 bases to trimming and J lost 0 bases; unmatched junction nucleotides: 2. The CDR3 coding sequence is TGTGCCAGCAGCCGCGGACTAGCGGGCTCCTACGAGCAGTACTTC. Its translation is CASSRGLAGSYEQYF.

V gene TRBV27 combines with J gene TRBJ1-1, with D unresolved. Trimming took off 2 bases at V and 8 bases at J, with 12 bases between the two ends. This CDR3 spans 13 amino acids. CDR1 and CDR2 from the germline V gene are MNHEY and SMNVEV (reference sequence). CDR3 in DNA: TGTGCCAGCAGTTTACCACCCACTGGGGAAGCTTTCTTT. It translates to CASSLPPTGEAFF.

V is TRBV25-1 and J is TRBJ1-2, with D uncertain. The V and J ends lost 2 bases and 8 bases respectively, with 9 bases between them. Germline CDR1 reads MGHDK; CDR2 reads SYGVNS. This CDR3 region has 12 residues. The CDR3 sequence: CASSERGNGYTF. CDR3 nucleotides: TGTGCCAGCAGTGAACGAGGGAACGGCTACACCTTC.

The rearrangement uses TRBV6-5 and TRBJ2-7; 8 bases fit TRBD2. This CDR3 is built from 15 residues. The germline gives CDR1 MNHEY, CDR2 SVGAGI. The junction had 7 bases not matched to a gene; V was cut back by 0 bases and J by 6 bases. In DNA, the CDR3 is TGTGCCAGCAGTTACTCAGGGGCGGGAGGCGTCGAGCAGTACTTC. It encodes CASSYSGAGGVEQYF.

The CDR3 region is CASSSPGGPSGANVLTF. The CDR3 coding sequence is TGTGCCAGCAGCTCCCCCGGGGGTCCCTCTGGGGCCAACGTCCTGACTTTC. The chain uses TRBV7-8 and TRBJ2-6; TRBD2 is a possible D gene (6 bases). The CDR3 is 17 residues long. V dropped 4 bases and J dropped 0 bases, with 13 bases sitting between them. The germline CDR1 and CDR2 sequences are SGHVS and FQNEAQ. Using reference TRBV7-8 and TRBJ2-6 for the parts outside the CDR3, the full variable domain is GAGVSQSPRYKVAKRGQDVALRCDPISGHVSLFWYQQALGQGPEFLTYFQNEAQLDKSGLPSDRFFAERPEGSVSTLKIQRTQQEDSAVYLCASSSPGGPSGANVLTFGAGSRLTVL.

This clone occurred once. CDR3 region: CSIVRGSHEQYF. CDR3 sequence (DNA): TGCAGCATAGTAAGGGGGAGCCACGAGCAGTACTTC. The rearrangement joins TRBV29-1 to TRBJ2-7, with TRBD1 as a possible D gene (6 bases). The CDR3 contains 12 residues. Trimming took off 8 bases at V and 5 bases at J, with 16 bases between the two ends. Germline CDR1 reads SQVTM; CDR2 reads ANQGSEA.